The rows below give T cell receptor beta chains drawn from one sample of a study of T cell responses to AZD1222 COVID-19 vaccine. Clones were read by immunoSEQ multiplex PCR, and TCRdb kept only the in-frame ones, dropping some. The data show some 150,000 clones, 93% seen once. Sequencing used peripheral blood, obtained on day 0 of MenACWY control vaccination. The receptor source for this set is an adult in good health. Each CDR3 is given with its conserved first and last residue. Each record gives: V gene, D gene, clone size, J gene, CDR3 protein, CDR3 DNA. D genes are given only for firm matches. Some rows have no size entry. The others give once, few or many, or a class for an expanded clone.

>TRBV7-9|.|.|TRBJ2-1
CASSSTTWNEQFF
TGTGCCAGCAGCTCAACGACGTGGAATGAGCAGTTCTTC
>TRBV11-2|.|.|TRBJ2-2
CASSPPSGTGELFF
TGTGCCAGCAGCCCCCCGTCGGGCACCGGGGAGCTGTTTTTT
>TRBV7-9|.|.|TRBJ1-4
CASSSPSRATNEKLFF
TGTGCCAGCAGCTCTCCCAGTCGAGCAACTAATGAAAAACTGTTTTTT
>TRBV4-1|TRBD1|.|TRBJ1-1
CASSQPRQGKNTEAFF
TGCGCCAGCAGCCAACCTCGACAGGGAAAGAACACTGAAGCTTTCTTT
>TRBV13|TRBD2|.|TRBJ2-7
CASSHTTSGNYEQYF
TGTGCCAGCAGCCATACGACTAGCGGGAACTACGAGCAGTACTTC
>TRBV18|TRBD2|.|TRBJ2-1
CASSPPAREGGQFF
TGTGCCAGCTCACCACCGGCCAGGGAGGGAGGGCAGTTCTTC
>TRBV7-2|.|once|TRBJ2-3
CASSLYGGTDTQYF
TGTGCCAGCAGCTTGTATGGCGGCACAGATACGCAGTATTTT
>TRBV7-9|.|.|TRBJ2-1
CASSLAARSYEQFF
TGTGCCAGCAGCTTAGCGGCTAGATCGTATGAGCAGTTCTTC
>TRBV19|TRBD1|.|TRBJ1-2
CASSGQDYGYTF
TGTGCCAGTAGTGGACAGGACTATGGCTACACCTTC
>TRBV2|TRBD1|.|TRBJ2-5
CASSPGQGVWETQYF
TGTGCCAGCAGCCCCGGACAGGGAGTGTGGGAGACCCAGTACTTC
>TRBV19|TRBD1|.|TRBJ1-5
CASSMSRGGSNQPQHF
TGTGCCAGTAGTATGTCCAGGGGGGGTAGCAATCAGCCCCAGCATTTT
>TRBV27|.|.|TRBJ2-3
CASKEISQDTQYF
TGTGCCAGCAAGGAGATTTCCCAAGATACGCAGTATTTT
>TRBV6-4|.|.|TRBJ1-1
CASSSDGTTEAFF
TGTGCCAGCAGTTCGGACGGAACCACTGAAGCTTTCTTT
>TRBV19|TRBD1|.|TRBJ1-5
CASSTGQPSNQPQHF
TGTGCCAGTAGTACGGGACAGCCGAGCAATCAGCCCCAGCATTTT
>TRBV6-5|TRBD1|.|TRBJ1-1
CASFGTVQEAFF
TGTGCCAGCTTTGGGACAGTGCAAGAAGCTTTCTTT
>TRBV10-3|TRBD2|.|TRBJ2-3
CAIRELAGNTDTQYF
TGTGCCATCAGAGAACTAGCGGGTAATACAGATACGCAGTATTTT
>TRBV27|.|.|TRBJ2-1
CASSLFGNEQFF
TGTGCCAGCAGTTTATTTGGGAATGAGCAGTTCTTC
>TRBV28|.|.|TRBJ1-2
CASGEGVLNYGYTF
TGTGCCAGCGGGGAAGGAGTCTTGAACTATGGCTACACCTTC
>TRBV7-8|.|.|TRBJ1-2
CASSFSDRAVSYGYTF
TGTGCCAGCAGCTTTTCGGACCGGGCCGTGAGCTATGGCTACACCTTC
>TRBV30|TRBD2|.|TRBJ2-3
CAWSVGIAGADTQYF
TGTGCCTGGAGTGTGGGGATAGCGGGAGCAGATACGCAGTATTTT
>TRBV7-9|TRBD2|.|TRBJ2-1
CASSCSGTSGCEQFF
TGTGCCAGCAGCTGCTCCGGGACTAGCGGGTGTGAGCAGTTCTTC
>TRBV6-2/TRBV6-3|.|.|TRBJ2-1
CASSPYYNEQFF
TGTGCCAGCAGCCCCTACTACAATGAGCAGTTCTTC
>TRBV10-1|.|once|TRBJ2-7
CASSVSLDEEQYF
TGCGCCAGCAGTGTGAGTCTAGATGAGGAGCAGTACTTC
>TRBV24-1|.|once|TRBJ2-6
CATSDLREPANVLTF
TGTGCCACCAGTGATTTGAGGGAACCAGCCAACGTCCTGACTTTC
>TRBV5-6|TRBD1|.|TRBJ2-2
CASSFKQGFTGELFF
TGTGCCAGCAGCTTTAAACAGGGGTTCACCGGGGAGCTGTTTTTT
>TRBV4-1|.|once|TRBJ2-7
CASSQGGRTSSYEQYF
TGCGCCAGCAGCCAAGGTGGCCGGACCAGCTCCTACGAGCAGTACTTC
>TRBV4-3|TRBD1|.|TRBJ2-3
CASSQTGSRTDTQYF
TGCGCCAGCAGCCAGACAGGGTCCCGCACAGATACGCAGTATTTT
>TRBV6-1|.|.|TRBJ2-1
CASSEKQGAYNEQFF
TGTGCCAGCAGTGAAAAACAGGGTGCCTACAATGAGCAGTTCTTC
>TRBV5-1|TRBD2|.|TRBJ2-5
CASSFSLAGVETQYF
TGCGCCAGCAGCTTCTCACTAGCGGGAGTAGAGACCCAGTACTTC
>TRBV7-3|TRBD2|.|TRBJ2-5
CASSPGAGGPLETQYF
TGTGCCAGCAGCCCTGGGGCGGGAGGGCCCTTAGAGACCCAGTACTTC
>TRBV2|.|few|TRBJ1-5
CASSGKRTSNQPQHF
TGTGCCAGCAGTGGTAAGAGGACTAGCAATCAGCCCCAGCATTTT
>TRBV7-6|.|.|TRBJ1-1
CASSLEGRGLSTEAFF
TGTGCCAGCAGCCTCGAAGGTCGGGGGCTCAGCACTGAAGCTTTCTTT